One sample yielded the 31 T cell receptor beta chains listed below, sequenced in a study of blood T cell repertoires in COVID-19. Generated by immunoSEQ multiplex PCR, the TCRdb table keeps only in-frame clones and is missing some. The sample has hundreds of thousands of clones; about 87% are singletons. What was sequenced was peripheral blood. These receptors originate from a woman in her sixties with COVID-19, enrolled during active disease.

This chain links TRBV4-2 with TRBJ1-2; 9 bases match TRBD1. This CDR3 is 16 amino acids long. Losses at the gene ends were 1 base for V and 4 bases for J; bases not matched to a gene: 7. Germline V gene sequence: CDR1 LGHNA, CDR2 YNFKEQ. This CDR3 is CASSQAGTGSTYGYTF. CDR3 nucleotides: TGTGCCAGCAGCCAAGCCGGGACAGGGTCGACCTATGGCTACACCTTC.

The V gene is TRBV11-3, the J gene TRBJ2-7, with 8 bases aligning to TRBD1. Unmatched junction bases numbered 7, after V lost 5 bases and J lost 1 base. CDR1 is SGHNT and CDR2 is YENEEA in the germline V gene. The CDR3 loop spans 15 amino acids. The CDR3 region is CASSPHGQGSYEQYF. The CDR3 DNA reads TGTGCCAGCAGCCCCCACGGACAGGGTTCCTACGAGCAGTACTTC.

The rearrangement joins TRBV6-5 to TRBJ1-1; D unresolved. This CDR3 is 15 amino acids long. The germline V and J ends were trimmed by 7 bases and 2 bases, with 17 bases remaining between them. Germline CDR1 reads MNHEY; CDR2 reads SVGAGI. The chain's CDR3 is CASTRRSRLNTEAFF. CDR3 coding DNA: TGTGCCAGCACTCGAAGGAGCCGACTTAACACTGAAGCTTTCTTT.

As regards this clone: The identical CDR3 is also encoded by other nucleotide sequences in the sample. V gene TRBV7-2 combines with J gene TRBJ1-5; a weak D match, TRBD1 (6 bases). CDR3 length: 15 residues. CDR1 is SGHTA and CDR2 is FQGNSA in the germline V gene. Trimming shortened V by 1 base and J by 1 base, and 8 bases separated the two germline ends. The DNA for the CDR3 is TGTGCCAGCAGCTTAGTCACAGGGAGCAATCAGCCCCAGCATTTT. It is translated as CASSLVTGSNQPQHF.

This chain uses TRBV3-1 (or the pseudogene TRBV3-2) with TRBJ1-5, with 10 positions matching TRBD1. Germline V gene sequence: CDR1 LGHDT, CDR2 YNNKEL (reference sequence). V shed 4 bases and J 11 bases; nucleotides not matched to a gene: 8. The CDR3 is made up of 14 amino acids. The CDR3 sequence: CASSRGGQGGTQHF. The CDR3 coding sequence is TGTGCCAGCAGCCGGGGCGGACAGGGGGGGACCCAGCATTTT.

The chain carries TRBV5-1 and TRBJ2-7, with 7 bases that match TRBD1. This CDR3 region has 14 residues. V was clipped by 4 bases and J by 0 bases; unmatched bases: 4. CDR1 and CDR2 from the germline V gene are SGHRS and YFSETQ. CDR3 residues: CASSPYRGSYEQYF. CDR3 in DNA: TGCGCCAGCAGCCCCTACAGGGGCTCCTACGAGCAGTACTTC.

The rearrangement links TRBV9 to TRBJ2-3; the D gene is possibly TRBD1 (6 bases). CDR1 is SGDLS, CDR2 YYNGEE, per germline. There are 15 residues in the CDR3. Trimming left V 7 bases short and J 1 base short, with 16 bases between. DNA of the CDR3: TGTGCCAGCGGGGGACACTCTAGTCGCACAGATACGCAGTATTTT. Its protein product is CASGGHSSRTDTQYF. Full variable domain (missing parts from reference TRBV9 and TRBJ2-3): DSGVTQTPKHLITATGQRVTLRCSPRSGDLSVYWYQQSLDQGLQFLIQYYNGEERAKGNILERFSAQQFPDLHSELNLSSLELGDSALYFCASGGHSSRTDTQYFGPGTRLTVL.

This sequence joins TRBV3-1 (or the pseudogene TRBV3-2) and TRBJ1-1; 10 positions agree with TRBD1. This CDR3 region has 15 residues. CDR1 and CDR2 from the germline V gene are LGHDT and YNNKEL (reference sequence). V lost 4 bases to trimming and J lost 7 bases; unmatched junction nucleotides: 9. The DNA of the CDR3 is TGTGCCAGCAGCCCCCCGGACAGGGGGTCGCGTGAAGCTTTCTTT. Amino acid sequence: CASSPPDRGSREAFF.

This clone has only a few counts. The rearrangement joins TRBV15 to TRBJ1-5; D call uncertain. V was trimmed by 0 bases and J by 7 bases, leaving 7 bases between them. Germline CDR1 LNHNV, CDR2 YYDKDF (reference sequence). The CDR3 extends over 13 amino acids. CDR3: CATSRDRGQPQHF. CDR3 DNA sequence: TGTGCCACCAGCAGAGATCGCGGCCAGCCCCAGCATTTT.

This chain uses TRBV20-1 with TRBJ2-3; 7 nucleotides line up with TRBD2. The V and J ends lost 3 bases and 2 bases, in that order; junction bases with no gene match: 8. Looked up from germline, CDR1 is DFQATT and CDR2 is SNEGSKA (reference sequence). This CDR3 is 15 amino acids long. In nucleotides, the CDR3 is TGCAGTGCTAGTCGGGGACTACAAATCACAGATACGCAGTATTTT. Protein sequence: CSASRGLQITDTQYF.

V usage is TRBV27 and J usage is TRBJ2-7; TRBD2 matches 9 bases. J was trimmed by 2 bases and V by 7 bases; bases with no gene match: 3. Germline V gene sequence: CDR1 MNHEY, CDR2 SMNVEV (reference sequence). This CDR3 is built from 13 residues. CDR3 region: CASMASGAYEQYF. The CDR3 DNA reads as TGTGCCAGCATGGCTAGCGGGGCCTACGAGCAGTACTTC.

A remark on this clone: The identical CDR3 is also encoded by other nucleotide sequences in the sample. The rearrangement uses TRBV10-3 and TRBJ2-7; TRBD1 matches at 8 bases. Germline V CDR1 and CDR2: ENHRY, SYGVKD. The CDR3 is 12 residues long. Unmatched junction bases numbered 2, after V lost 6 bases and J lost 4 bases. The CDR3 spells CAISGQGYEQYF. The CDR3 DNA is TGTGCCATCAGCGGACAGGGTTACGAGCAGTACTTC.

V gene TRBV19 combines with J gene TRBJ1-2; TRBD1 is a possible D gene (6 bases). Germline CDR1 reads LNHDA; CDR2 reads SQIVND (reference sequence). The CDR3 totals 14 residues. The V end was cut by 5 bases, the J end by 8 bases, with 18 bases between. The CDR3 DNA is TGTGCCAGTAGTCCCCTACAGGGTTCTTGGGGCTACACCTTC. This encodes CASSPLQGSWGYTF.

A single count supports this clone. The V gene is TRBV2, the J gene TRBJ2-7, with 10 positions matching TRBD1. Losses at the gene ends were 3 bases for V and 2 bases for J; bases not matched to a gene: 4. The CDR3 runs to 15 residues. Germline V gives CDR1 SNHLY, CDR2 FYNNEI. The DNA of the CDR3 is TGTGCCAGCAGTGATGCCGGACAGGGGGCCTACGAGCAGTACTTC. Its protein is CASSDAGQGAYEQYF.

The chain joins TRBV15 to TRBJ2-1; D is perhaps TRBD2 (6 bases). The CDR3 extends over 12 amino acids. Germline V gene lookup returns CDR1 LNHNV and CDR2 YYDKDF (reference sequence). The V end lost 5 bases, the J end lost 15 bases, and 17 bases lay between the germline ends. CDR3 DNA: TGTGCCACCAGCCCTCACCGGGCGGGATTGTTCTTC. Its protein is CATSPHRAGLFF.

This clone was observed a few times. The J gene is TRBJ2-1, the V gene TRBV4-1; 14 positions match TRBD2. CDR1 is MGHRA, CDR2 YSYEKL, per germline. The ends lost 3 bases at V and 4 bases at J; junction bases unmatched: 5. CDR3 size: 17 residues. For the CDR3, the DNA is TGCGCCAGCAGCCAGGGGACTAGCGGGGGCCCTTACAATGAGCAGTTCTTC. The encoded protein is CASSQGTSGGPYNEQFF.

The chain couples TRBV5-1 to TRBJ2-7; D unresolved. Germline CDR1 is SGHRS and CDR2 is YFSETQ. The CDR3 runs to 13 residues. With 1 base removed from V and 3 bases from J, the gap between germline ends came to 8 bases. Written as DNA, the CDR3 is TGCGCCAGCAGCTTGCGCGGCTACTACGAGCAGTACTTC. Its translation: CASSLRGYYEQYF.

This chain's CDR3 is CASSQPGGVPHSGNTIYF. Written as DNA, the CDR3 is TGTGCCAGCTCACAACCCGGCGGGGTCCCCCACTCTGGAAACACCATATATTTT. The J gene is TRBJ1-3, the V gene TRBV18; D ambiguous. V gave up 4 bases and J gave up 0 bases, with 19 bases separating them. This CDR3 is built from 18 residues. Germline lookup yields CDR1 KGHSH and CDR2 LQKENI.

This clone is a singleton in its sample. The gene calls are TRBV2 and TRBJ1-2, with 7 bases that match TRBD1. This CDR3 region has 13 residues. Germline CDR1 and CDR2: SNHLY and FYNNEI. V trimming: 8 bases; J trimming: 4 bases; junction bases outside the gene matches: 7. In nucleotides, the CDR3 is TGTGCCAGCTCAGAGACAGGGAGCTATGGCTACACCTTC. Residues: CASSETGSYGYTF.

This chain uses TRBV5-1 with TRBJ1-5; perhaps TRBD1 as D (6 bases). Trimming cost V 0 bases and J 0 bases, with 7 bases left between them. The CDR3 loop spans 15 amino acids. Germline CDR1 reads SGHRS; CDR2 reads YFSETQ. CDR3 region: CASSLGGGSNQPQHF. The CDR3 DNA reads TGCGCCAGCAGCTTGGGAGGGGGTAGCAATCAGCCCCAGCATTTT.

The CDR3 nucleotides are TGTGCCAGTAGTGCGGGCCTTAGCTCCTACGAGCAGTACTTC. Residues: CASSAGLSSYEQYF. The genes are TRBV19 and TRBJ2-7, with D possibly being TRBD2 (5 bases). This CDR3 spans 14 amino acids. V was shortened by 5 bases and J by 0 bases, with 11 bases between the two germline ends. In germline, CDR1 is LNHDA, CDR2 SQIVND (reference sequence). The full variable domain, in which reference TRBV19 and TRBJ2-7 provide the parts outside the CDR3, is DGGITQSPKYLFRKEGQNVTLSCEQNLNHDAMYWYRQDPGQGLRLIYYSQIVNDFQKGDIAEGYSVSREKKESFPLTVTSAQKNPTAFYLCASSAGLSSYEQYFGPGTRLTVT.

This chain connects TRBV14 to TRBJ2-7; a possible D gene is TRBD1 (5 bases). There are 16 residues in the CDR3. V was cut by 4 bases and J by 4 bases, with 20 bases left in between. Germline V gene sequence: CDR1 SGHDN, CDR2 FVKESK. The CDR3 nucleotides read TGTGCCAGCAGCCCACGATTTTCAGGGTTGAGGTACGAGCAGTACTTC. Encoded protein: CASSPRFSGLRYEQYF.

The chain uses TRBV30 and TRBJ1-5; the D gene is possibly TRBD1 (6 bases). The CDR3 is 16 amino acids. Looked up from germline, CDR1 is GTSNPN and CDR2 is SVGIG (reference sequence). Between the trimmed V and J ends, which lost 4 bases and 3 bases, there was a span of 19 bases. The CDR3 sequence: CAWTLGGRLFNQPQHF. The CDR3, as DNA: TGTGCCTGGACCCTAGGGGGAAGACTTTTCAATCAGCCCCAGCATTTT.

The chain links TRBV6-5 to TRBJ2-1; 9 nucleotides align to TRBD2. The germline CDR1 and CDR2 sequences are MNHEY and SVGAGI. J gave up 7 bases and V 2 bases, and 6 bases lay outside the gene matches. The CDR3 contains 15 residues. The CDR3 bases are TGTGCCAGCAGTTACGGCGGGGGGGCGGTAAATGAGCAGTTCTTC. Its protein is CASSYGGGAVNEQFF.

This clone has just a few counts. The chain has TRBV5-8 and TRBJ1-5, with TRBD1 matching 9 bases. The CDR3 runs to 14 residues. Germline values: CDR1 SGHTS, CDR2 YDEGEE. With 6 bases clipped from V and 9 bases from J, the junction kept 10 bases outside the gene matches. As DNA, the CDR3 is TGTGCCAGCACCCCGGACAGGGGCAATTTGCCCCAGCATTTT. Translation: CASTPDRGNLPQHF.

This clone was seen only once. The CDR3 DNA sequence: TGCGCCAGCAGCCTTCTGTTGGGGGGTGCTACGCAGTATTTT. This translates into CASSLLLGGATQYF. The rearrangement uses TRBV4-1 and TRBJ2-3; possible D gene TRBD2, 6 bases. The CDR3 runs to 14 residues. Germline CDR1 reads MGHRA; CDR2 reads YSYEKL. With 4 bases removed from V and 8 bases from J, the gap between germline ends came to 16 bases.

The chain is built from TRBV2 and TRBJ1-5, with a weak D call TRBD1 (5 bases). This CDR3 has 14 amino acids. CDR1 and CDR2 (germline): SNHLY, FYNNEI. Trimming pared 6 bases from V and 5 bases from J, leaving 14 bases between. For the CDR3, the DNA is TGTGCCAGCAGCCTGTCGGGGACTCATCAGCCCCAGCATTTT. It yields the protein CASSLSGTHQPQHF.

The chain recombines TRBV9 with TRBJ1-2; D may be TRBD1 (6 bases). The ends were cut back, 4 bases at V and 7 bases at J, with 11 bases in the middle. The CDR3 is made up of 12 amino acids. Germline V gene sequence: CDR1 SGDLS, CDR2 YYNGEE. The CDR3 nucleotides read TGTGCCAGCAGCATGGGACACCTTGGCTACACCTTC. Translation gives CASSMGHLGYTF.

V is TRBV6-5 and J is TRBJ1-1, with 7 bases that match TRBD1. The trim removed 0 bases at V and 4 bases at J, leaving 5 bases unmatched. Germline loops: CDR1 MNHEY, CDR2 SVGAGI. The CDR3 sequence is 15 residues long. CDR3 sequence (DNA): TGTGCCAGCAGTTACTCGGAGGGGGCGGGCACTGAAGCTTTCTTT. It yields the protein CASSYSEGAGTEAFF.

The V call is TRBV9, the J call TRBJ2-7, with TRBD1 matching 9 bases. The CDR3 extends over 13 amino acids. Germline loops: CDR1 SGDLS, CDR2 YYNGEE. The ends lost 7 bases at V and 4 bases at J; junction bases unmatched: 6. CDR3 loop: CASARGQGYEQYF. CDR3 nucleotides: TGTGCCAGCGCGCGTGGACAGGGGTACGAGCAGTACTTC.

The chain recombines TRBV5-4 with TRBJ2-2; TRBD1 matches at 8 bases. Germline-derived CDR1 and CDR2 are SGHNT and YYREEE (reference sequence). The CDR3 has 15 residues. V lost 4 bases, J lost 0 bases, and 2 bases stayed unmatched. The CDR3 DNA reads as TGTGCCAGCAGCCGGGGACAGGCGAACACCGGGGAGCTGTTTTTT. It translates to CASSRGQANTGELFF.